The rows below give T cell receptor beta chains drawn from one sample of a study of blood T cells in healthy people across ages. TCRdb reprocessed the 5' RACE reads via MiXCR and lists one record per CDR3 protein. The table shows around 1,500,000 distinct CDR3 sequences, with 42% occurring only once. Material for sequencing was blood. The receptors shown here come from a woman between 18 and 29 years old in good health. The CDR3 runs from the conserved cysteine through the conserved F or W. A D gene is named only where the DNA matches it firmly. Rows may omit the clone size; those that give it use once, few, many or a size class.

d_gene,abundance,v_gene,j_gene,CDR3aa,CDR3nt
-,few,TRBV5-1,TRBJ2-7,CASSFRVSYEQYF,TGCGCCAGCAGCTTCAGGGTCTCCTACGAGCAGTACTTC
-,-,TRBV29-1,TRBJ2-3,CSVGGRTTDTQYF,TGCAGCGTTGGCGGACGGACCACAGATACGCAGTATTTT
TRBD1,-,TRBV28,TRBJ2-7,CASSVEGALHEQYF,TGTGCCAGCAGTGTCGAGGGGGCCCTTCACGAGCAGTACTTC
-,-,TRBV7-7,TRBJ2-5,CTSSPGGLQETQYF,TGTACTAGCAGCCCAGGCGGGCTCCAAGAGACCCAGTACTTC
-,-,TRBV20-1,TRBJ2-1,CSAREMDSPWIGQFF,TGCAGTGCTAGGGAGATGGACAGCCCCTGGATAGGACAGTTCTTC
-,few,TRBV11-2,TRBJ2-4,CASSLVYPRPGLAKNIQYF,TGTGCCAGCAGCTTAGTTTACCCCCGCCCGGGCTTAGCCAAAAACATTCAGTACTTC
-,-,TRBV18,TRBJ2-4,CASSPPGGTNIQYF,TGTGCCAGCTCACCACCGGGGGGCACAAACATTCAGTACTTC
TRBD2,-,TRBV4-1,TRBJ2-5,CASSRNPNNRRAGQETQYF,TGCGCCAGCAGCCGGAATCCCAACAACAGACGAGCGGGACAAGAGACCCAGTACTTC
TRBD1,-,TRBV6-1,TRBJ2-3,CASSRDSYITDTQYF,TGTGCCAGCAGTCGGGACAGTTACATCACAGATACGCAGTATTTT
-,-,TRBV20-1,TRBJ1-1,CSARDRGGNTEAFF,TGCAGTGCTAGAGATAGAGGCGGGAACACTGAAGCTTTCTTT
-,once,TRBV5-1,TRBJ2-5,CASSLDLSEVRTQYF,TGCGCCAGCAGCTTGGATCTAAGCGAAGTTAGGACCCAGTACTTC
-,-,TRBV20-1,TRBJ2-3,CSARGGASGTLDTQYF,TGCAGTGCTAGAGGGGGGGCTAGCGGTACGCTAGATACGCAGTATTTT
TRBD2,few,TRBV4-1,TRBJ2-7,CASSPSGMAPLAQYF,TGCGCCAGCAGCCCTAGCGGCATGGCCCCACTCGCCCAGTACTTC
-,few,TRBV29-1,TRBJ1-4,CSVEPLGAGDEKLFF,TGCAGCGTTGAACCACTCGGGGCAGGGGATGAAAAACTGTTTTTT
-,-,TRBV27,TRBJ1-1,CASSPLDWGTEAFF,TGTGCCAGCAGCCCTTTAGATTGGGGCACTGAAGCTTTCTTT
-,few,TRBV20-1,TRBJ1-2,CSATHGTEGGYTF,TGCAGTGCCACACATGGGACCGAGGGGGGCTACACCTTC
-,few,TRBV7-2,TRBJ1-2,CASRLGYTF,TGTGCCAGTCGTCTCGGCTACACCTTC
-,-,TRBV21-1,TRBJ2-2,CARETPGTINTGELFF,TGTGCCAGGGAAACGCCCGGGACAATAAACACCGGGGAGCTGTTTTTT
-,-,TRBV18,TRBJ2-3,CASSGLMGSTDTQYF,TGTGCCAGCTCAGGCCTGATGGGAAGCACAGATACGCAGTATTTT
TRBD2,-,TRBV20-1,TRBJ2-4,CSAHRTSGKFKSGRNIQYF,TGCAGTGCTCATCGGACTAGCGGGAAATTTAAGAGCGGCAGAAACATTCAGTACTTC
-,many,TRBV20-1,TRBJ1-5,CSARQSNQPQHF,TGCAGTGCTCGACAGAGCAATCAGCCCCAGCATTTT
-,-,TRBV20-1,TRBJ2-3,CSATPSLSTDTQYF,TGCAGTGCTACCCCCTCCCTTAGCACAGATACGCAGTATTTT
-,many,TRBV11-1,TRBJ2-7,CASSLKTSSYEQYF,TGTGCCAGCAGCTTAAAAACATCATCCTACGAGCAGTACTTC
TRBD2,few,TRBV27,TRBJ2-7,CASSPGGINEQYF,TGTGCCAGCAGTCCCGGGGGGATCAACGAGCAGTACTTC
-,few,TRBV6-5,TRBJ2-7,CASSTPAGSEQYF,TGTGCCAGCAGTACCCCTGCGGGAAGTGAGCAGTACTTC
-,-,TRBV20-1,TRBJ2-7,CSASGTRTYEQYF,TGCAGTGCGTCCGGGACACGGACCTACGAGCAGTACTTC
TRBD2,-,TRBV7-2,TRBJ2-1,CASSLAGLGSNEQFF,TGTGCCAGCAGCTTAGCGGGACTAGGCTCCAATGAGCAGTTCTTC
TRBD2,many,TRBV29-1,TRBJ2-7,CSVVPSGGYEQYF,TGCAGCGTTGTTCCTAGCGGGGGCTACGAGCAGTACTTC
-,-,TRBV6-1,TRBJ1-1,CASSEAGANTEAFF,TGTGCCAGCAGTGAAGCTGGGGCAAACACTGAAGCTTTCTTT
-,-,TRBV29-1,TRBJ2-3,CSLEGSDDPDTQYF,TGCAGCCTCGAAGGCTCCGATGATCCAGATACGCAGTATTTT
TRBD2,once,TRBV29-1,TRBJ2-1,CSVEGLAGAKTYNGQFF,TGCAGCGTCGAGGGACTAGCGGGAGCCAAAACCTACAATGGGCAGTTCTTC
-,-,TRBV20-1,TRBJ1-5,CSARDGTAPYNQPQHF,TGCAGTGCTAGGGATGGGACCGCTCCTTACAATCAGCCCCAGCATTTT
-,few,TRBV20-1,TRBJ1-2,CSATRGGDGYTF,TGCAGTGCTACAAGGGGCGGGGATGGCTACACCTTC
TRBD2,few,TRBV29-1,TRBJ2-3,CSAMTSGSADTQYF,TGCAGCGCCATGACTAGCGGGAGTGCAGATACGCAGTATTTT
TRBD1,-,TRBV5-6,TRBJ1-1,CASSLIDRDGTEAFF,TGTGCCAGCAGCCTCATCGACAGGGATGGGACTGAAGCTTTCTTT
-,few,TRBV25-1,TRBJ2-6,CASSESYGGKSGANVLTF,TGTGCCAGCAGTGAATCGTACGGGGGAAAATCCGGGGCCAACGTCCTGACTTTC
TRBD2,few,TRBV9,TRBJ2-7,CASSVGGGGGYEQYF,TGTGCCAGCAGCGTAGGTGGTGGGGGGGGCTACGAGCAGTACTTC
TRBD2,-,TRBV20-1,TRBJ2-1,CSAWTSGRASYNEQFF,TGCAGTGCGTGGACTAGCGGGAGGGCCTCTTACAATGAGCAGTTCTTC
TRBD1,-,TRBV12-3/TRBV12-4,TRBJ2-1,CASSLQGTGTTQFF,TGTGCCAGCAGTCTTCAGGGGACAGGGACTACCCAGTTCTTC
-,few,TRBV30,TRBJ2-1,CAWSLTDEQFF,TGTGCCTGGAGTCTAACCGATGAGCAGTTCTTC
-,few,TRBV14,TRBJ2-1,CASSQPPEAQDEQFF,TGTGCCAGCAGCCAACCTCCGGAAGCTCAGGATGAGCAGTTCTTC